A selection of T cell receptor beta chains follows, all from one sample in a study of blood T cell repertoires in COVID-19. Repertoires were generated with immunoSEQ multiplex PCR, while TCRdb's copy carries only in-frame clones and drops some. The sample lists roughly 200,000 clones, around nine tenths occurring once. Sequenced sample: peripheral blood. These receptors all stem from a woman between 18 and 29 years old who had recovered from COVID-19. The CDR3 runs from the conserved cysteine through the conserved F or W. Each record gives: V gene, clone size, J gene, D gene, CDR3 DNA, CDR3 protein. The D gene is left open where the match is weak. Part of the rows lack a size; the others show once, few, many or a class for expanded clones.

v_call: TRBV2; clone_size: NA; j_call: TRBJ2-5; d_call: NA; cdr3_nt: TGTGCCAGCACTAAGTTTGAGGGAGAGACCCAGTACTTC; cdr3_aa: CASTKFEGETQYF
v_call: TRBV5-1; clone_size: NA; j_call: TRBJ2-3; d_call: TRBD2; cdr3_nt: TGCGCCAGCAAAGGACTAGCGGGAGCAGATACGCAGTATTTT; cdr3_aa: CASKGLAGADTQYF
v_call: TRBV18; clone_size: once; j_call: TRBJ2-3; d_call: NA; cdr3_nt: TGTGCCAGCTCATCACAGGGAGTCGGGACAGATACGCAGTATTTT; cdr3_aa: CASSSQGVGTDTQYF
v_call: TRBV5-1; clone_size: NA; j_call: TRBJ1-2; d_call: TRBD1; cdr3_nt: TGCGCCAGCAGCGGATCCGGGACAGGGTCGGCTGGCTACACCTTC; cdr3_aa: CASSGSGTGSAGYTF
v_call: TRBV2; clone_size: NA; j_call: TRBJ2-7; d_call: TRBD1; cdr3_nt: TGTGCCAGCTACCGGGACAGTAACTACGAGCAGTACTTC; cdr3_aa: CASYRDSNYEQYF
v_call: TRBV3-1/TRBV3-2; clone_size: NA; j_call: TRBJ2-3; d_call: NA; cdr3_nt: TGTGCCAGCAGCCCCCTAAGGCAGGAGCAGTATTTT; cdr3_aa: CASSPLRQEQYF
v_call: TRBV5-1; clone_size: NA; j_call: TRBJ2-1; d_call: TRBD1; cdr3_nt: TGCGCCAGCAGCTTGGAGGGACAGGGGGCTAATGAGCAGTTCTTC; cdr3_aa: CASSLEGQGANEQFF
v_call: TRBV2; clone_size: NA; j_call: TRBJ2-2; d_call: TRBD1; cdr3_nt: TGTGCCAGCAGATGGGGACAGGGGGCTGGCGGGGAGCTGTTTTTT; cdr3_aa: CASRWGQGAGGELFF
v_call: TRBV9; clone_size: NA; j_call: TRBJ2-3; d_call: TRBD1; cdr3_nt: TGTGCCAGCAGCGTCGCTCCGGGACAGGGCAGGAGGGCAGATACGCAGTATTTT; cdr3_aa: CASSVAPGQGRRADTQYF
v_call: TRBV18; clone_size: NA; j_call: TRBJ1-5; d_call: TRBD1; cdr3_nt: TGTGCCAGCTCCCCGGACAGGGGGCGGATGGTTCAGCCCCAGCATTTT; cdr3_aa: CASSPDRGRMVQPQHF
v_call: TRBV6-2/TRBV6-3; clone_size: once; j_call: TRBJ2-3; d_call: TRBD1; cdr3_nt: TGTGCCAGCAGTTACTCGGCAGGGGGAGTTGAAGATACGCAGTATTTT; cdr3_aa: CASSYSAGGVEDTQYF
v_call: TRBV28; clone_size: NA; j_call: TRBJ2-3; d_call: NA; cdr3_nt: TGTGCCAGCAGTTTCCCCCGACACGTCCCTAGCACAGATACGCAGTATTTT; cdr3_aa: CASSFPRHVPSTDTQYF
v_call: TRBV29-1; clone_size: NA; j_call: TRBJ1-3; d_call: NA; cdr3_nt: TGCAGCGCCGACTTCGGTGGGGGAAACACCATATATTTT; cdr3_aa: CSADFGGGNTIYF
v_call: TRBV6-5; clone_size: NA; j_call: TRBJ1-2; d_call: NA; cdr3_nt: TGTGCCAGCAGCCCGGGAACAGGGATCTATGGCTACACCTTC; cdr3_aa: CASSPGTGIYGYTF
v_call: TRBV11-3; clone_size: NA; j_call: TRBJ2-3; d_call: TRBD1; cdr3_nt: TGTGCCAGCAGCCCGGGACAGGGGCACACAGATACGCAGTATTTT; cdr3_aa: CASSPGQGHTDTQYF
v_call: TRBV5-4; clone_size: once; j_call: TRBJ1-1; d_call: NA; cdr3_nt: TGTGCCAGCTCCAGGAACACTGAAGCTTTCTTT; cdr3_aa: CASSRNTEAFF
v_call: TRBV7-9; clone_size: NA; j_call: TRBJ2-3; d_call: NA; cdr3_nt: TGTGCCAGCAGCTTGCGAGATACGCAGTATTTT; cdr3_aa: CASSLRDTQYF
v_call: TRBV2; clone_size: once; j_call: TRBJ2-1; d_call: NA; cdr3_nt: TGTGCCAGCAGTGAAGACGGACTCCAGAACAATGAGCAGTTCTTC; cdr3_aa: CASSEDGLQNNEQFF
v_call: TRBV27; clone_size: NA; j_call: TRBJ2-1; d_call: TRBD1; cdr3_nt: TGTGCCAGCATGTTTGGGACAGGTTACAATGAGCAGTTCTTC; cdr3_aa: CASMFGTGYNEQFF
v_call: TRBV5-1; clone_size: NA; j_call: TRBJ1-1; d_call: TRBD1; cdr3_nt: TGCGCCAGCAGCCCTTTTCCCGGGACAGGGCACACTGAAGCTTTCTTT; cdr3_aa: CASSPFPGTGHTEAFF
v_call: TRBV24-1; clone_size: NA; j_call: TRBJ2-1; d_call: NA; cdr3_nt: TGTGCCACCAGGGGAACGGGGAGCTCCTACAATGAGCAGTTCTTC; cdr3_aa: CATRGTGSSYNEQFF
v_call: TRBV25-1; clone_size: once; j_call: TRBJ1-2; d_call: TRBD1; cdr3_nt: TGTGCCAGCAGTGACGGACAGGGCTTCGGTGGCTACACCTTC; cdr3_aa: CASSDGQGFGGYTF
v_call: TRBV19; clone_size: NA; j_call: TRBJ2-1; d_call: NA; cdr3_nt: TGTGCCAGTAGTATCGTAGAGGGCCCCTACAATGAGCAGTTCTTC; cdr3_aa: CASSIVEGPYNEQFF
v_call: TRBV27; clone_size: NA; j_call: TRBJ1-6; d_call: NA; cdr3_nt: TGTGCCAGCACCTTGATGGGGGCTAGTAATTCACCCCTCCACTTT; cdr3_aa: CASTLMGASNSPLHF
v_call: TRBV4-1; clone_size: once; j_call: TRBJ2-7; d_call: NA; cdr3_nt: TGCGCCAGCAGCCAAGATCCCACAGTCCGGTACGAGCAGTACTTC; cdr3_aa: CASSQDPTVRYEQYF
v_call: TRBV18; clone_size: NA; j_call: TRBJ2-1; d_call: NA; cdr3_nt: TGTGCCAGCGCCGGGACAAGGGGCATAAATGAGCAGTTCTTC; cdr3_aa: CASAGTRGINEQFF